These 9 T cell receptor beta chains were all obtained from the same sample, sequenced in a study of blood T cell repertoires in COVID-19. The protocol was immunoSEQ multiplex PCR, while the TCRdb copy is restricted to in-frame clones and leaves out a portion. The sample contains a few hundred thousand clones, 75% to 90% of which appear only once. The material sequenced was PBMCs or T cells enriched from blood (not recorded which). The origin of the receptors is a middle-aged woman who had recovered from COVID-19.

The CDR3 sequence is CASSSWGDGPYEQYF. The CDR3 nucleotides are TGTGCCAGTAGTTCGTGGGGGGACGGCCCCTACGAGCAGTACTTC. V is TRBV19 and J is TRBJ2-7, with D possibly matching TRBD2 (6 bases). Germline V gives CDR1 LNHDA, CDR2 SQIVND (reference sequence). V gave up 5 bases and J gave up 2 bases, with 16 bases separating them. The CDR3 sequence is 15 residues long.

The CDR3 sequence: CASSFLPQGFNEQFF. The CDR3 DNA reads TGTGCCAGCAGCTTTCTCCCCCAGGGATTCAATGAGCAGTTCTTC. The genes are TRBV7-9 and TRBJ2-1; tentative D call: TRBD1 (5 bases). The germline CDR1 and CDR2 sequences are SEHNR and FQNEAQ (reference sequence). The CDR3 runs to 15 residues. With 3 bases removed from V and 6 bases from J, the gap between germline ends came to 15 bases.

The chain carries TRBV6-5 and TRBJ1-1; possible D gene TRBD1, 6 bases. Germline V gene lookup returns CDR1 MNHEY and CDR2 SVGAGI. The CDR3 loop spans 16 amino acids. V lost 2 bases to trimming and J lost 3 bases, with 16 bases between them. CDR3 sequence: CASSYAGRGGYTEAFF. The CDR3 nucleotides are TGTGCCAGCAGTTACGCCGGCAGGGGTGGGTACACTGAAGCTTTCTTT.

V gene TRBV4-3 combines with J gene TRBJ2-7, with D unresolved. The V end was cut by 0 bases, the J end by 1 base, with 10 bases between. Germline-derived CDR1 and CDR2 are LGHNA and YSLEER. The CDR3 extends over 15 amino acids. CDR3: CASSQDFVESYEQYF. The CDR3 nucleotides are TGCGCCAGCAGCCAAGATTTTGTGGAGTCCTACGAGCAGTACTTC.

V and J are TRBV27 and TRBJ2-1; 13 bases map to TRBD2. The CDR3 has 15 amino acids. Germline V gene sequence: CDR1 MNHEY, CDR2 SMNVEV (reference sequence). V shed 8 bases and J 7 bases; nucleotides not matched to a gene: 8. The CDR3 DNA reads TGTGCCAGCGGACGACTAGCGGGGGGCCGGAATGAGCAGTTCTTC. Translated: CASGRLAGGRNEQFF.

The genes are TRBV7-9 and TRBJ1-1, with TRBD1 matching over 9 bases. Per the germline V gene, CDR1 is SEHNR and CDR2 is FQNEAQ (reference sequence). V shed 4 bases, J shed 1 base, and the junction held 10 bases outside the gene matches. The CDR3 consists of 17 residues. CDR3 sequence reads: CASSWDRELPRNTEAFF. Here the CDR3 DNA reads TGTGCCAGCAGCTGGGACAGGGAACTACCGCGGAACACTGAAGCTTTCTTT.

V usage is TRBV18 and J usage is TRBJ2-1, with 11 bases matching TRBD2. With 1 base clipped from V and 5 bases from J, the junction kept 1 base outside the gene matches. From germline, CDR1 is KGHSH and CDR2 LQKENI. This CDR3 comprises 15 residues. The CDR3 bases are TGTGCCAGCTCACCACTAGCGGGGGGGGACAATGAGCAGTTCTTC. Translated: CASSPLAGGDNEQFF.

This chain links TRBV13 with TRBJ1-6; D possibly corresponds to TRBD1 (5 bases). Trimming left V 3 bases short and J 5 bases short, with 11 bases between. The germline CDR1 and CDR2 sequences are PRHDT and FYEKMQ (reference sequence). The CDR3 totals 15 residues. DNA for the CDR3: TGTGCCAGCAGCTTTAGGACGGGGGATAATTCACCCCTCCACTTT. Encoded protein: CASSFRTGDNSPLHF.

The CDR3 here is CASSEAPSTNQPQHF. The CDR3 DNA sequence: TGTGCCAGCAGTGAAGCCCCTAGTACAAATCAGCCCCAGCATTTT. V gene TRBV6-1 combines with J gene TRBJ1-5; D is unclear. The CDR3 covers 15 residues. V was trimmed by 0 bases and J by 4 bases, leaving 10 bases between them. Germline V gives CDR1 MNHNS, CDR2 SASEGT.